This entry features one T cell receptor beta chain sequence. The length of the CDR3 is 14 residues. Losses at the gene ends were 5 bases for V and 6 bases for J; bases not matched to a gene: 8. Germline V gene lookup returns CDR1 SNHLY and CDR2 FYNNEI. The data derive from a study of blood T cells in healthy people across ages. A second roughly 7 to 12 cycle PCR used barcoded and J-beta primers. Every sample gave at least 2.5 million paired-end reads containing CDR3. One entry per CDR3 protein, called by TCRdb with MiXCR from the 5' RACE reads. The top ten clones hold around 10% of a sample with approximately 580,000 distinct CDR3 sequences, around 24% of them seen once. Peripheral blood samples of 9 to 10 milliliters were drawn from each donor. No fewer than 7 million PBMCs went into each sample. The same data also contributed to another study, on T cells of mothers and their children.

The clonotype comes from a boy aged 10-17 years in good health. J is TRBJ2-7 and V is TRBV2; 9 bases match TRBD1. The material sequenced was blood. CDR3 nucleotide sequence: TGTGCCAGCAGTAAGGGGGGACAGGGCTTCGAGCAGTACTTC. Translation gives CASSKGGQGFEQYF.